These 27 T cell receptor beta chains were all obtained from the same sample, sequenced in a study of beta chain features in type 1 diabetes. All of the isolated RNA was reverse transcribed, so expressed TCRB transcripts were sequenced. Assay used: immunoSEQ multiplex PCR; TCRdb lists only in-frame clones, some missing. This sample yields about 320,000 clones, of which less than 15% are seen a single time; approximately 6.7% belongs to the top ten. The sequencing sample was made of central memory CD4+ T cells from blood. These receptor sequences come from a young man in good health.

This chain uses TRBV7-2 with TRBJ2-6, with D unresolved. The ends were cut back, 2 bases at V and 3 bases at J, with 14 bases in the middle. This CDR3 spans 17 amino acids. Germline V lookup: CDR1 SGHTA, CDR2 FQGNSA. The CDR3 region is CASSLNARLGGANVLTF. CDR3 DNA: TGTGCCAGCAGCTTAAATGCCCGTCTTGGTGGGGCCAACGTCCTGACTTTC.

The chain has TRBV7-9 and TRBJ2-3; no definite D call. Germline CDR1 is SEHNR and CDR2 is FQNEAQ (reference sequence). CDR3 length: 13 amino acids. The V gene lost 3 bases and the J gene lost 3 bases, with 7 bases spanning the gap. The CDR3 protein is CASSFSETDTQYF. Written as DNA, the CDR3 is TGTGCCAGCAGCTTCAGTGAGACAGATACGCAGTATTTT.

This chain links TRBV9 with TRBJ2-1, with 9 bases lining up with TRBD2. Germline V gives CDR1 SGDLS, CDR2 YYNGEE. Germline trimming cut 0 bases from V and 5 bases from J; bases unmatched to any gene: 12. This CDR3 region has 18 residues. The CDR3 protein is CASSVAPHWRGGNNEQFF. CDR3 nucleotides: TGTGCCAGCAGCGTAGCCCCCCACTGGCGGGGGGGCAACAATGAGCAGTTCTTC.

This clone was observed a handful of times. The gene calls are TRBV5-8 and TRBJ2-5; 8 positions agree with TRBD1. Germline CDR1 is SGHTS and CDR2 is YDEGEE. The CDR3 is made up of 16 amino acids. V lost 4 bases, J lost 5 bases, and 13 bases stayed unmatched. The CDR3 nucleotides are TGTGCCAGCAGCGCCGGACAGGGTGGGATGTTGGAGACCCAGTACTTC. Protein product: CASSAGQGGMLETQYF.

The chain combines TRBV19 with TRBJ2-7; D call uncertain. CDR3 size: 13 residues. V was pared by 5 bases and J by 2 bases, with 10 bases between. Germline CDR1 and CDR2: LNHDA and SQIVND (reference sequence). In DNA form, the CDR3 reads TGTGCCAGTAGTCTCCGGGTCCCCTACGAGCAGTACTTC. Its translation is CASSLRVPYEQYF.

CDR3 sequence (DNA): TGTGCCAGCAGCCAATTCGGGGAGACCCAGTACTTC. It yields the protein CASSQFGETQYF. The rearrangement links TRBV7-7 to TRBJ2-5; D not certain. With 5 bases removed from V and 5 bases from J, the gap between germline ends came to 9 bases. Looked up from germline, CDR1 is SSHAT and CDR2 is FNYEAQ (reference sequence). CDR3 length equals 12 residues.

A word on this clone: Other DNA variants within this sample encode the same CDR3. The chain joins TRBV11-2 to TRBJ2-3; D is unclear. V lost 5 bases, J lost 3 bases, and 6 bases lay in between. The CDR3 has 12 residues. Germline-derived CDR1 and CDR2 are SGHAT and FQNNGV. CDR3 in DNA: TGTGCCAGCAGCCCGAATACAGATACGCAGTATTTT. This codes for CASSPNTDTQYF.

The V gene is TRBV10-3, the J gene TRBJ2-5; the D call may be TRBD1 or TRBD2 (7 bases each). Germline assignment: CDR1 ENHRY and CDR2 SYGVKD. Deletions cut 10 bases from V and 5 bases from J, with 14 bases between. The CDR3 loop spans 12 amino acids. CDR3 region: CATNQGGETQYF. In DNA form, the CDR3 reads TGTGCCACTAACCAGGGGGGGGAGACCCAGTACTTC.

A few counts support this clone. CDR3 loop: CAWNTGGLAGAPEQFF. DNA for the CDR3: TGTGCCTGGAATACTGGGGGACTAGCGGGAGCACCTGAGCAGTTCTTC. This chain uses TRBV30 with TRBJ2-1; 14 bases match TRBD2. CDR3 length: 16 residues. The germline V gene encodes CDR1 GTSNPN and CDR2 SVGIG (reference sequence). V trimming: 4 bases; J trimming: 9 bases; junction bases outside the gene matches: 11.

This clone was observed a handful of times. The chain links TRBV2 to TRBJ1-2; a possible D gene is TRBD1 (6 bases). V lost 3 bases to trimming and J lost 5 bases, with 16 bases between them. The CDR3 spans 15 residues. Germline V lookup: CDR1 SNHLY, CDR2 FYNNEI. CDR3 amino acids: CASSDSDSRTYGYTF. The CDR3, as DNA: TGTGCCAGCAGTGATTCGGACAGCCGAACTTATGGCTACACCTTC.

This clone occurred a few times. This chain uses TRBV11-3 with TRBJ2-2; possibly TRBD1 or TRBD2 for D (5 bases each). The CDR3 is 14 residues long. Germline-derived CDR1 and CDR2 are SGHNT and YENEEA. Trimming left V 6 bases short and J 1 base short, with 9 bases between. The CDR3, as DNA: TGTGCCAGCAGACGGGACGGGAACACCGGGGAGCTGTTTTTT. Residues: CASRRDGNTGELFF.

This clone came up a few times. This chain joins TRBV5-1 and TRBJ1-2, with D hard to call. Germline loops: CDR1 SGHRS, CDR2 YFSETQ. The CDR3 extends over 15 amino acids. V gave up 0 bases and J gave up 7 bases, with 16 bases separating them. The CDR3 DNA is TGCGCCAGCAGCTTGGCCGCCGTGCGGGTAACTGGCTACACCTTC. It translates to CASSLAAVRVTGYTF.

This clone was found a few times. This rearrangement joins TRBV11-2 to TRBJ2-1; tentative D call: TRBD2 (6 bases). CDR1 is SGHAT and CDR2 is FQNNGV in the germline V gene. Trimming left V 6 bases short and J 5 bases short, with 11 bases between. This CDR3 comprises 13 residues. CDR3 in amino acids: CASSGGTNNEQFF. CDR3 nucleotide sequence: TGTGCCAGCAGTGGAGGGACCAACAATGAGCAGTTCTTC.

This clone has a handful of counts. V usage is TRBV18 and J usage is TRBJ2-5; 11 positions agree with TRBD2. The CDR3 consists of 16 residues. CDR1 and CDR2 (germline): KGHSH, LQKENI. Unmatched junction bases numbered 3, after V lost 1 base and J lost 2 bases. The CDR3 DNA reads TGTGCCAGCTCACCACGGCTAGCGGGGGGACAAGAGACCCAGTACTTC. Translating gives CASSPRLAGGQETQYF.

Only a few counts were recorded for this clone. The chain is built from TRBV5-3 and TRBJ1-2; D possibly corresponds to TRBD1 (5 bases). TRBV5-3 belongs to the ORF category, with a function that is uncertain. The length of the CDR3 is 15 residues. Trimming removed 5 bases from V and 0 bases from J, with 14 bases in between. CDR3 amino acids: CARSHPGGANYGYTF. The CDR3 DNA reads TGTGCCAGAAGTCATCCGGGGGGAGCTAACTATGGCTACACCTTC.

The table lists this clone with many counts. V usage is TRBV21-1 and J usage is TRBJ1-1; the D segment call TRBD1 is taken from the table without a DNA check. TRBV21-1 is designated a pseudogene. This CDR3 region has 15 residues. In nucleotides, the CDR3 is TGTGCCAGCAGCAACCAACAGGGAAAGAACACTGAAGCTTTCTTT. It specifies CASSNQQGKNTEAFF.

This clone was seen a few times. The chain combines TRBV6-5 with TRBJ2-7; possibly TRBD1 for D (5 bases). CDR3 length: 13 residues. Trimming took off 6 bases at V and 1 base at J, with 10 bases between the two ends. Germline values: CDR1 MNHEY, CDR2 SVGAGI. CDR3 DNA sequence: TGTGCCAGCAGCCCTGGGGCGTCCTACGAGCAGTACGTC. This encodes CASSPGASYEQYV.

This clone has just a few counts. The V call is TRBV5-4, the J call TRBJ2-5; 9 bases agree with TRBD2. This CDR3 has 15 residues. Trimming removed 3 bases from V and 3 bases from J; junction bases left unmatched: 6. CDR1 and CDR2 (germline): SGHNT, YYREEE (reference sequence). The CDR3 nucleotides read TGTGCCAGCAGCTCGCGGGGGGGCGGTAAAGAGACCCAGTACTTC. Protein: CASSSRGGGKETQYF.

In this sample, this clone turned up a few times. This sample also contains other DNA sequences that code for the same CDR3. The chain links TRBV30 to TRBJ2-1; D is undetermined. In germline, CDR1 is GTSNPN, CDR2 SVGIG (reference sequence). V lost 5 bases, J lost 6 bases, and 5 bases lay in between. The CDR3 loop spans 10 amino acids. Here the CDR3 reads CAWGFNEQFF. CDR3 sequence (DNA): TGTGCCTGGGGTTTCAATGAGCAGTTCTTC.

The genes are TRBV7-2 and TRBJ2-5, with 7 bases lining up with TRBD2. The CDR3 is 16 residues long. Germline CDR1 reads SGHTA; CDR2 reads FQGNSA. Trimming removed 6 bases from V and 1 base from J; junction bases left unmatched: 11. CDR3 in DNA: TGTGCCAGCAGTCCCGTGGCCCTAGCGGTCCAAGAGACCCAGTACTTC. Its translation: CASSPVALAVQETQYF.

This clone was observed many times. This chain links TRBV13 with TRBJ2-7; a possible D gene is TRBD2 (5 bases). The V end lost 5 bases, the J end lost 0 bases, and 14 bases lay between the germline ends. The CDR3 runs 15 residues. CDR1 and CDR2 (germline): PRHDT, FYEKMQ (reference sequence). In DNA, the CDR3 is TGTGCCAGCAGCCGAAGTAGCGACGGCTCCTACGAGCAGTACTTC. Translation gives CASSRSSDGSYEQYF.

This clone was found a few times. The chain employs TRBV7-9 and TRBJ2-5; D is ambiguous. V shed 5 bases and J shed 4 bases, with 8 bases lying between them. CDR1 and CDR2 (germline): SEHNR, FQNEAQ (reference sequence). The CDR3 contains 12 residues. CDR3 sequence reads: CASSAIGETQYF. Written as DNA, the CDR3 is TGTGCCAGCAGCGCGATAGGAGAGACCCAGTACTTC. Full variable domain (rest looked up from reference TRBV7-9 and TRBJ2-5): DTGVSQNPRHKITKRGQNVTFRCDPISEHNRLYWYRQTLGQGPEFLTYFQNEAQLEKSRLLSDRFSAERPKGSFSTLEIQRTEQGDSAMYLCASSAIGETQYFGPGTRLLVL.

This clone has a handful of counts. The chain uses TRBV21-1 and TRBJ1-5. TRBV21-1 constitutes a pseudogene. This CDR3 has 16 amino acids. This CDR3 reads CASIVCPGAGNQPQHF. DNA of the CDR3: TGTGCCAGCATCGTCTGCCCGGGGGCCGGTAATCAGCCCCAGCATTTT.

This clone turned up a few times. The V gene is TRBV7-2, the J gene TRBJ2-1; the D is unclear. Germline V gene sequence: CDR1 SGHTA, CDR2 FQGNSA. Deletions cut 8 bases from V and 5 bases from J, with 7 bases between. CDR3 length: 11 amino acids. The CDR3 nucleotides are TGTGCCAGCGGCACCCACAATGAGCAGTTCTTC. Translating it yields CASGTHNEQFF.

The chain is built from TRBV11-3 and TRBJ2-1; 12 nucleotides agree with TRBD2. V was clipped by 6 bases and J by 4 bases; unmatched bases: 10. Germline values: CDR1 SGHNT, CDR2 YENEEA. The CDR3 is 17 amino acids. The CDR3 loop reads CASRQLGTSGLYNEQFF. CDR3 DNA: TGTGCCAGCAGACAACTAGGGACTAGCGGGTTATACAATGAGCAGTTCTTC.

CDR3 in DNA: TGTGCCAGCAGTTTGGGGACTAGCGGGAGCGCAGATACGCAGTATTTT. This sequence encodes CASSLGTSGSADTQYF. The chain combines TRBV6-5 with TRBJ2-3; 14 bases align to TRBD2. Germline lookup yields CDR1 MNHEY and CDR2 SVGAGI. The CDR3 runs 16 residues. Losses at the gene ends were 4 bases for V and 4 bases for J; bases not matched to a gene: 4.

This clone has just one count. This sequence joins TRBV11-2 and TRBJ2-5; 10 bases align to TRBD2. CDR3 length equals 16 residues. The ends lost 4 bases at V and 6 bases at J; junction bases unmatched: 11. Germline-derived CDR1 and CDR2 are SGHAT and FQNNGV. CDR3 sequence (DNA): TGTGCCAGCAGCTATGGACTAGCGGCCCTAGGACAGACCCAGTACTTC. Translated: CASSYGLAALGQTQYF.